The 3 T cell receptor beta chains presented below share a single source sample, sequenced in a study of CD8 T cells in Susac syndrome. RNA totalling about 0.45 to 1 ug underwent reverse transcription with random hexamers. TCRdb recomputed calls from the immunoSEQ multiplex PCR reads with MiXCR, one row per CDR3 protein. The data hold fewer than 90,000 distinct CDR3 sequences, with 80% to 95% observed a single time. The sample was CD8+ T cells from PBMCs. The receptors come from a human donor with Susac syndrome.

The chain combines TRBV5-1 with TRBJ1-1; D perhaps matches TRBD1 (5 bases). The germline gives CDR1 SGHRS, CDR2 YFSETQ. Trimming cost V 2 bases and J 4 bases, with 12 bases left between them. The CDR3 is 14 residues long. CDR3 sequence (DNA): TGCGCCAGCAGCTTTGAGGGGACTGGCACTGAAGCTTTCTTT. Amino acids: CASSFEGTGTEAFF.

The genes are TRBV20-1 and TRBJ2-2, with 7 bases identical to TRBD1. This CDR3 has 15 residues. Trimming took 5 bases from V and 3 from J; bases not matched to a gene: 9. Per the germline V gene, CDR1 is DFQATT and CDR2 is SNEGSKA (reference sequence). Here the CDR3 reads CSAPQTGRDTGELFF. CDR3 DNA: TGCAGTGCTCCACAGACAGGGAGAGACACCGGGGAGCTGTTTTTT.

This sequence joins TRBV20-1 and TRBJ1-1, with TRBD1 matching over 7 bases. V dropped 0 bases and J dropped 3; count of bases not matched to a gene: 4. Looked up from germline, CDR1 is DFQATT and CDR2 is SNEGSKA (reference sequence). The CDR3 has 14 residues. As DNA, the CDR3 is TGCAGTGCTAGAGAAGGACAGGACTACACTGAAGCTTTCTTT. Its translation: CSAREGQDYTEAFF.